The 30 T cell receptor beta chains below come from one sample, sequenced in a study of T cells expressing NK-cell markers. TCRdb reprocessed the 5' RACE reads and stores each CDR3 protein as one record, lacking DNA. The sample's table shows around 550,000 distinct CDR3 sequences. Input material: blood T cells: a sorted CD56 or NKG2C T cell subset, CD4+ or CD8+ T cells, or bulk PBMC T cells (not recorded which). Receptors originate from a man between 18 and 29 years old in good health.

The chain is built from TRBV5-4 and TRBJ2-3; TCRdb calls TRBD2, which cannot be checked without DNA. This CDR3 contains 14 residues. Per germline, CDR1 SGHNT and CDR2 YYREEE (reference sequence). Here the CDR3 reads CASRTSGNTDTQYF.

The chain recombines TRBV6-2 or TRBV6-3 with TRBJ2-1; TCRdb's D gene call, TRBD2, goes unchecked for lack of DNA. Germline CDR1 is MNHEY and CDR2 is SVGEGT. The CDR3 runs 16 residues. The CDR3 region is CASSPGDWDSYNEQFF.

The rearrangement links TRBV7-2 to TRBJ2-5; TCRdb returns TRBD2, unconfirmable since there is no DNA. CDR1 SGHTA and CDR2 FQGNSA come from the germline V gene. This CDR3 has 12 amino acids. Here the CDR3 reads CASSSPRGIKYF.

CDR3 loop: CASSLTSGSTNEQFF. The rearrangement uses TRBV7-9 and TRBJ2-1; TCRdb selects TRBD2, and the lack of DNA leaves this call unchecked. CDR1 is SEHNR and CDR2 is FQNEAQ in the germline V gene (reference sequence). CDR3 length equals 15 residues.

The chain has TRBV6-5 and TRBJ2-2; TCRdb proposes TRBD2, but this gene call is untestable without DNA. CDR1 is MNHEY, CDR2 SVGAGI, per germline. The CDR3 covers 18 residues. The CDR3 is CASSYPPGLAQRSGELFF.

The chain joins TRBV6-1 to TRBJ2-5; no DNA is available, so the TRBD1 call from TCRdb remains unchecked. Germline CDR1 reads MNHNS; CDR2 reads SASEGT. The CDR3 totals 17 residues. CDR3 protein: CASSHSSPDWNQETQYF.

The genes are TRBV10-3 and TRBJ2-1; TCRdb selects TRBD2, and the lack of DNA leaves this call unchecked. The CDR3 length is 18 residues. In germline, CDR1 is ENHRY, CDR2 SYGVKD. This CDR3 is CAISEGGTSGSHYNEQFF.

The V call is TRBV15, the J call TRBJ2-3; the TCRdb D gene call, TRBD1, has no DNA to confirm it. The CDR3 sequence is 15 residues long. Per germline, CDR1 LNHNV and CDR2 YYDKDF (reference sequence). The CDR3 sequence: CATSISRGGADTQYF. The full variable domain, its missing parts supplied by reference TRBV15 and TRBJ2-3, is DAMVIQNPRYQVTQFGKPVTLSCSQTLNHNVMYWYQQKSSQAPKLLFHYYDKDFNNEADTPDNFQSRRPNTSFCFLDIRSPGLGDTAMYLCATSISRGGADTQYFGPGTRLTVL.

The chain couples TRBV5-1 to TRBJ2-1; TCRdb returns TRBD1, unconfirmable since there is no DNA. Germline V gene sequence: CDR1 SGHRS, CDR2 YFSETQ. The CDR3 spans 16 residues. CDR3: CASSPGRGGAYNEQFF.

The rearrangement joins TRBV7-9 to TRBJ1-2. The CDR3 has 15 residues. The germline V gene encodes CDR1 SEHNR and CDR2 FQNEAQ (reference sequence). CDR3 loop: CASSLVPAVLYGYTF. Complete variable domain (other parts from reference TRBV7-9 and TRBJ1-2): DTGVSQNPRHKITKRGQNVTFRCDPISEHNRLYWYRQTLGQGPEFLTYFQNEAQLEKSRLLSDRFSAERPKGSFSTLEIQRTEQGDSAMYLCASSLVPAVLYGYTFGSGTRLTVV.

The chain's CDR3 is CASLSGNEQFF. V gene TRBV12-3 or TRBV12-4 combines with J gene TRBJ2-1. This CDR3 has 11 residues.

The J gene is TRBJ2-1, the V gene TRBV5-6; TCRdb's D call, TRBD1, is unchecked because there is no DNA. The CDR3 extends over 11 amino acids. Germline values: CDR1 SGHDT, CDR2 YYEEEE. The CDR3 is CASSLGAGQFF.

The chain uses TRBV4-1 and TRBJ2-3; the D gene TCRdb calls, TRBD2, cannot be checked with no DNA. This CDR3 has 16 amino acids. CDR1 is MGHRA, CDR2 YSYEKL, per germline. Here the CDR3 reads CASSQGDSLGTDTQYF.

The V and J genes are TRBV11-2 and TRBJ2-3; TCRdb's D call, TRBD1, is unchecked because there is no DNA. The CDR3 loop spans 18 amino acids. Germline CDR1 reads SGHAT; CDR2 reads FQNNGV. The CDR3 sequence is CASSPRLGQFTSTDTQYF. The whole variable domain, filled in from reference TRBV11-2 and TRBJ2-3, reads EAGVAQSPRYKIIEKRQSVAFWCNPISGHATLYWYQQILGQGPKLLIQFQNNGVVDDSQLPKDRFSAERLKGVDSTLKIQPAKLEDSAVYLCASSPRLGQFTSTDTQYFGPGTRLTVL.

This rearrangement joins TRBV10-2 to TRBJ2-5; checking the TCRdb D call of TRBD2 is not possible without DNA. This CDR3 is 16 amino acids long. CDR1 is WSHSY and CDR2 is SAAADI in the germline V gene. The CDR3 loop is CASSEFGTSAQETQYF.

The chain is built from TRBV27 and TRBJ2-7; TCRdb's D gene call, TRBD1, goes unchecked for lack of DNA. The CDR3 runs to 11 residues. CDR1 and CDR2 (germline): MNHEY, SMNVEV (reference sequence). The chain's CDR3 is CASRQGTEQYF.

This chain joins TRBV6-5 and TRBJ2-2. Germline CDR1 and CDR2: MNHEY and SVGAGI. This CDR3 spans 15 amino acids. CDR3 region: CASSYLGGSTGELFF.

The chain uses TRBV4-1 and TRBJ2-5; TCRdb reports TRBD2, a call that lacks DNA to check it against. The CDR3 spans 17 residues. The germline V gene has CDR1 MGHRA and CDR2 YSYEKL. The CDR3 loop reads CASSQDPASGSRETQYF.

This chain connects TRBV20-1 to TRBJ1-2; TCRdb picks TRBD1, but there is no DNA to check that call. This CDR3 contains 12 residues. Germline CDR1 and CDR2: DFQATT and SNEGSKA (reference sequence). CDR3 protein: CSARHSGVGYTF.

V is TRBV12-3 or TRBV12-4 and J is TRBJ2-4; TCRdb reports TRBD2, a call that lacks DNA to check it against. This CDR3 has 19 amino acids. CDR3 sequence: CASSLPGLAGGIAKNIQYF.

The J gene is TRBJ1-4, the V gene TRBV14; TCRdb reports TRBD1, a call that lacks DNA to check it against. The CDR3 length is 12 residues. In germline, CDR1 is SGHDN, CDR2 FVKESK. CDR3 amino acids: CASSQGRTSPFF.

The rearrangement joins TRBV6-6 to TRBJ2-2. The CDR3 is made up of 13 amino acids. Germline V gene sequence: CDR1 MNHNY, CDR2 SVGAGI (reference sequence). The CDR3 loop reads CASSFEDAGELFF.

The chain joins TRBV2 to TRBJ2-5. The CDR3 consists of 14 residues. CDR1 and CDR2 from the germline V gene are SNHLY and FYNNEI. This CDR3 is CASSVRRHQETQYF.

The rearrangement uses TRBV20-1 and TRBJ2-3. Per the germline V gene, CDR1 is DFQATT and CDR2 is SNEGSKA (reference sequence). The CDR3 extends over 16 amino acids. This CDR3 is CSARDLLAGLTDTQYF.

This chain connects TRBV12-5 to TRBJ2-3; TCRdb's D call of TRBD2 is untestable without DNA. The CDR3 sequence is 15 residues long. Germline values: CDR1 LGHNT, CDR2 FRNRAP. The CDR3 loop reads CASGLAGGPGDTQYF.

The rearrangement joins TRBV6-1 to TRBJ2-3; TCRdb gives TRBD1 as the D gene, but with no DNA this cannot be confirmed. The CDR3 is 15 amino acids. Germline CDR1 MNHNS, CDR2 SASEGT. CDR3 loop: CASSEWGRGEDTQYF.

The J gene is TRBJ2-1, the V gene TRBV7-9; there is no DNA to check the TCRdb D call of TRBD2. The germline V gene encodes CDR1 SEHNR and CDR2 FQNEAQ (reference sequence). The CDR3 is made up of 19 amino acids. The CDR3 region is CASSLGTWAGGPSYNEQFF.

The rearrangement links TRBV5-1 to TRBJ2-3; the D call from TCRdb, TRBD2, cannot be confirmed without DNA. This CDR3 contains 17 residues. From germline, CDR1 is SGHRS and CDR2 YFSETQ. CDR3 protein: CASSLNPNSGRGDTQYF. The full variable domain, with the rest looked up from reference TRBV5-1 and TRBJ2-3, is KAGVTQTPRYLIKTRGQQVTLSCSPISGHRSVSWYQQTPGQGLQFLFEYFSETQRNKGNFPGRFSGRQFSNSRSEMNVSTLELGDSALYLCASSLNPNSGRGDTQYFGPGTRLTVL.

The chain recombines TRBV27 with TRBJ1-5; as DNA is missing, the TRBD1 call by TCRdb cannot be tested. CDR3 size: 17 residues. Germline-derived CDR1 and CDR2 are MNHEY and SMNVEV (reference sequence). This CDR3 is CASSHLRAGALNQPQHF.

The gene calls are TRBV4-2 and TRBJ2-1; TCRdb lists TRBD2, though no DNA is available to test this call. This CDR3 comprises 15 residues. Germline values: CDR1 LGHNA, CDR2 YNFKEQ. The CDR3 loop reads CASSPGEGLRNEQFF.